This entry is about one T cell receptor beta chain. The antigen is undetermined. TRB amplification used approximately 270 ng of peripheral blood genomic DNA. The CDR3 contains 12 residues. The data were taken from a study of T cell clusters in autoimmune cytopenias. Study results and limitations: TRB repertoire shifts in secondary cytopenia and chronic lymphocytic leukemia mostly reflected lymphoma, not autoimmunity.

One tube held mixed TRB-A and TRB-B primer pools for touch-down PCR. Each CDR3 protein gets one entry in TCRdb, which reprocessed the multiplex PCR reads and gives no DNA. This sample's table has roughly 6,500 distinct CDR3 sequences. These data also featured in a second study, about T cell repertoires in aging, cancer and after chemotherapy. Per that paper: Clear clonal overlap appeared across healthy donor samples taken over several months to years. Age-matched healthy donors had significantly more diverse, less clonal blood TCR repertoires than untreated cancer patients. In cancer patients, declining TCR diversity with age involved lost richness and lost evenness.

This chain connects TRBV12-3 or TRBV12-4 to TRBJ1-6; TCRdb designates TRBD1, a call that cannot be tested without DNA. Material for sequencing was peripheral blood. This TCR derives from a human donor in good health. CDR3 residues: CAIKVKGSPLHF.